Each of the 2 T cell receptor beta chains below was sequenced from the same sample in a study of T cell repertoires in cytomegalovirus infection. Antigen specificity for these receptors is unknown. TCRdb redid the calling of the reads with MiXCR, one entry per CDR3 protein. The data show roughly 180,000 distinct CDR3 sequences, about 22% seen once. Sample: CD8+ T cells from cultured PBMCs, taken from culture after CMV antigen stimulation. The source of these receptors is a human donor in good health (CMV status not recorded). Some clones in this sample may be carry-over from other donors' samples.

The V call is TRBV7-8, the J call TRBJ1-1; maybe TRBD1 (6 bases). The CDR3 totals 15 residues. V was cut by 3 bases and J by 0 bases, with 11 bases left in between. Germline-derived CDR1 and CDR2 are SGHVS and FQNEAQ. CDR3 loop: CASSFLGTLNTEAFF. Written as DNA, the CDR3 is TGTGCCAGCAGCTTCCTAGGGACACTGAACACTGAAGCTTTCTTT.

This sequence joins TRBV12-3 or TRBV12-4 and TRBJ2-3, with 13 bases fitting TRBD2. V was clipped by 7 bases and J by 6 bases; unmatched bases: 10. CDR3 length: 16 amino acids. CDR3 residues: CASTPGTSGDRDTQYF. CDR3 nucleotides: TGTGCCAGCACCCCTGGGACTAGCGGGGACAGGGATACGCAGTATTTT.